The 2 T cell receptor beta chains reported below all come from one sample, sequenced in a study of long-term antiretroviral therapy in people with HIV. immunoSEQ v3.0 was run at survey level. Libraries were prepared by immunoSEQ multiplex PCR; TCRdb keeps only in-frame clonotypes and omits some of them. This sample has some 35,000 clones; roughly 88% occur once, and the top ten carry 10% to 13%. The sequences come from unsorted PBMCs, collected 2.2 years after starting antiretroviral therapy. These receptors were obtained from a man aged 18 to 35 with HIV.

The chain is built from TRBV4-1 and TRBJ2-5; 9 nucleotides match TRBD2. CDR1 and CDR2 from the germline V gene are MGHRA and YSYEKL. V trimming: 4 bases; J trimming: 2 bases; junction bases outside the gene matches: 11. The length of the CDR3 is 17 residues. CDR3 in DNA: TGCGCCAGCAGCCCGCCGAGGTTAGCGGGGGAACAAGAGACCCAGTACTTC. Its protein is CASSPPRLAGEQETQYF.

The chain carries TRBV28 and TRBJ1-2; 7 bases are a match to TRBD1. There are 13 residues in the CDR3. V dropped 6 bases and J dropped 3; count of bases not matched to a gene: 4. The germline gives CDR1 MDHEN, CDR2 SYDVKM. This CDR3 reads CASSGQDYYGYTF. As DNA, the CDR3 is TGTGCCAGCAGCGGACAGGACTACTATGGCTACACCTTC.